This entry concerns a single TCR beta chain. Its target is unknown. This record comes from a study of cytomegalovirus exposure and HLA in healthy donors. Data came from immunoSEQ multiplex PCR; TCRdb stores just in-frame clones and leaves some out. This sample has approximately 70,000 clones, with around 94% found just once. General study results and limits: Under in vitro conditions, a few CMV-associated chains were confirmed as specific for CMV antigens.

CDR1 and CDR2 from the germline V gene are LNHDA and SQIVND (reference sequence). CDR3 size: 15 residues. The V end was cut by 1 base, the J end by 0 bases, with 9 bases between. This sequence originates from a woman younger than 35 in good health and CMV-seronegative. The sample was PBMCs. The V gene is TRBV19, the J gene TRBJ1-2; unclear D gene. The CDR3 DNA follows: TGTGCCAGTAGTATAGGACGGAGCGCTAACTATGGCTACACCTTC. This codes for CASSIGRSANYGYTF.